This TCR beta chain emerged from a study of blood T cell repertoires in COVID-19. The table came from immunoSEQ multiplex PCR; TCRdb's copy has only in-frame clones and leaves some out. There are around 150,000 clones in the sample; 65% to 85% occur only once, and more than 4% lies in the top ten. Germline CDR1 and CDR2: SGDLS and YYNGEE. The V end was cut by 1 base, the J end by 3 bases, with 10 bases between. The CDR3 is 15 residues long. The specimen sequenced was peripheral blood. This chain connects TRBV9 to TRBJ2-2, with a weak D call TRBD1 (5 bases). The clonotype comes from a woman aged 45-59 years with acute or convalescent COVID-19. Here the CDR3 DNA reads TGTGCCAGCAGCGTACAGGGTAGAGACACCGGGGAGCTGTTTTTT. Protein: CASSVQGRDTGELFF. Full variable domain (missing parts from reference TRBV9 and TRBJ2-2): DSGVTQTPKHLITATGQRVTLRCSPRSGDLSVYWYQQSLDQGLQFLIQYYNGEERAKGNILERFSAQQFPDLHSELNLSSLELGDSALYFCASSVQGRDTGELFFGEGSRLTVL.